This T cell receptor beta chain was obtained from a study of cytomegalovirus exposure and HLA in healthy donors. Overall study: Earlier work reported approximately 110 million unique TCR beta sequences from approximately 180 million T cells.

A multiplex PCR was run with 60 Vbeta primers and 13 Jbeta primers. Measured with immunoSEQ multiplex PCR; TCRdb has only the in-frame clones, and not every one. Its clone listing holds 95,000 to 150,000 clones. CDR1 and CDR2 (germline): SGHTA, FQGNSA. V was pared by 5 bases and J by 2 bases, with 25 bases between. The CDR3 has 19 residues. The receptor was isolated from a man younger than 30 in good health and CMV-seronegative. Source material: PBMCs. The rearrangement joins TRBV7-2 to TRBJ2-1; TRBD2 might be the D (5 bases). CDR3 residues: CASSPQTRRADLTYNEQFF. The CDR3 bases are TGTGCCAGCAGCCCCCAAACTAGGCGGGCGGACCTGACCTACAATGAGCAGTTCTTC. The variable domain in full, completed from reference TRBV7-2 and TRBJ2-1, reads GAGVSQSPSNKVTEKGKDVELRCDPISGHTALYWYRQSLGQGLEFLIYFQGNSAPDKSGLPSDRFSAERTGGSVSTLTIQRTQQEDSAVYLCASSPQTRRADLTYNEQFFGPGTRLTVL.